The TCR beta chain described here comes from a study of OX40 agonist ivuxolimab in advanced cancers. TCRdb keeps only in-frame clones here, not all; method: immunoSEQ multiplex PCR. The data show over 50,000 clones, with 82% seen just once and 0.4% to 0.55% held by the top ten. CDR1 is SGDLS, CDR2 YYNGEE, per germline. V was cut by 0 bases and J by 10 bases, with 20 bases left in between. This CDR3 is 16 amino acids long. The source material was CD4+ or CD8+ T cells sorted from blood, sampled in a trial of the OX40 agonist ivuxolimab. The receptor was derived from an adult with an advanced solid tumor such as melanoma, head and neck, liver or kidney cancer. The V and J genes are TRBV9 and TRBJ2-1, with D possibly TRBD2 on 6 matching bases. The CDR3 nucleotides are TGTGCCAGCAGCGTAGACGGGACTCCTTATCAAGGGGAGCAGTTCTTC. It codes for CASSVDGTPYQGEQFF.